One sample yielded the 10 T cell receptor beta chains listed below, sequenced in a study of blood T cell repertoires in COVID-19. Sequenced by immunoSEQ multiplex PCR; TCRdb stores in-frame clones only, minus some. This repertoire shows roughly 200,000 clones, around nine tenths found once; its top ten account for 3%. The source material was peripheral blood. The receptors were gathered from a man between 60 and 70 years old with acute or convalescent COVID-19.

The chain has TRBV11-3 and TRBJ1-1, with D perhaps matching TRBD1 (5 bases). Trimming removed 5 bases at V and 6 bases at J, with 16 bases between. From germline, CDR1 is SGHNT and CDR2 YENEEA. The CDR3 runs 14 residues. CDR3 amino acids: CASSLGGKGPEAFF. The CDR3 DNA reads as TGTGCCAGCAGCCTGGGGGGGAAAGGACCTGAAGCTTTCTTT.

The V gene is TRBV7-9, the J gene TRBJ2-1, with D perhaps matching TRBD2 (6 bases). Germline V lookup: CDR1 SEHNR, CDR2 FQNEAQ (reference sequence). The ends were cut back, 3 bases at V and 2 bases at J, with 20 bases in the middle. The CDR3 loop spans 18 amino acids. The CDR3 loop reads CASSFLLSGTFTYNEQFF. CDR3 DNA sequence: TGTGCCAGCAGCTTCCTCCTTTCCGGGACTTTCACCTACAATGAGCAGTTCTTC.

J is TRBJ1-2 and V is TRBV6-1, with a tentative D call TRBD1 (5 bases). CDR1 MNHNS and CDR2 SASEGT come from the germline V gene. The CDR3 extends over 15 amino acids. The ends were cut back, 2 bases at V and 1 base at J, with 11 bases in the middle. CDR3 bases: TGTGCCAGCAGTGAAAAGAAGGGACTTAACTATGGCTACACCTTC. Encoded protein: CASSEKKGLNYGYTF.

Comments on this clone: Other nucleotide sequences in the sample specify the same CDR3. The chain employs TRBV28 and TRBJ1-1, with TRBD1 identical over 11 bases. The junction had 4 bases not matched to a gene; V was cut back by 5 bases and J by 2 bases. Per the germline V gene, CDR1 is MDHEN and CDR2 is SYDVKM. The CDR3 loop spans 15 amino acids. The CDR3 sequence: CASSPWTGGNTEAFF. CDR3 sequence (DNA): TGTGCCAGCAGTCCCTGGACAGGGGGCAACACTGAAGCTTTCTTT. Looking up the rest from reference TRBV28 and TRBJ1-1 gives the full variable domain: DVKVTQSSRYLVKRTGEKVFLECVQDMDHENMFWYRQDPGLGLRLIYFSYDVKMKEKGDIPEGYSVSREKKERFSLILESASTNQTSMYLCASSPWTGGNTEAFFGQGTRLTVV.

This chain uses TRBV7-9 with TRBJ2-7; no clear D. V shed 5 bases and J shed 2 bases, with 10 bases lying between them. From germline, CDR1 is SEHNR and CDR2 FQNEAQ (reference sequence). This CDR3 has 13 amino acids. The CDR3 DNA is TGTGCCAGCAGCCAGGCCGCAACCTACGAGCAGTACTTC. This translates into CASSQAATYEQYF. Full variable domain (missing parts from reference TRBV7-9 and TRBJ2-7): DTGVSQNPRHKITKRGQNVTFRCDPISEHNRLYWYRQTLGQGPEFLTYFQNEAQLEKSRLLSDRFSAERPKGSFSTLEIQRTEQGDSAMYLCASSQAATYEQYFGPGTRLTVT.

This CDR3 is CASSLGTGPYSNQPQHF. Written as DNA, the CDR3 is TGTGCCAGCAGTTTAGGCACAGGACCATATAGCAATCAGCCCCAGCATTTT. The chain combines TRBV28 with TRBJ1-5; D might be TRBD1 (5 bases). V was pared by 2 bases and J by 0 bases, with 14 bases between. The germline V gene has CDR1 MDHEN and CDR2 SYDVKM. The CDR3 length is 17 residues.

The chain has TRBV7-8 and TRBJ2-7; 14 bases map to TRBD2. The CDR3 runs 16 residues. V lost 7 bases and J lost 0; bases outside the gene matches: 5. Germline V gives CDR1 SGHVS, CDR2 FQNEAQ. CDR3 coding DNA: TGTGCCAGCAAAAGACTAGCGGGGGGGAACTCCTACGAGCAGTACTTC. This sequence encodes CASKRLAGGNSYEQYF. Drawing the rest from reference TRBV7-8 and TRBJ2-7, the complete variable domain is GAGVSQSPRYKVAKRGQDVALRCDPISGHVSLFWYQQALGQGPEFLTYFQNEAQLDKSGLPSDRFFAERPEGSVSTLKIQRTQQEDSAVYLCASKRLAGGNSYEQYFGPGTRLTVT.

The chain recombines TRBV30 with TRBJ2-2, with a possible D match to TRBD2 (5 bases). The CDR3 totals 15 residues. Germline CDR1 reads GTSNPN; CDR2 reads SVGIG (reference sequence). The germline V and J ends were trimmed by 4 bases and 1 base, with 13 bases remaining between them. CDR3 bases: TGTGCCTGGAATCCCCCGGGATTGAACACCGGGGAGCTGTTTTTT. Its translation is CAWNPPGLNTGELFF.

The chain joins TRBV7-6 to TRBJ2-3; 10 bases map to TRBD2. CDR3 size: 17 residues. CDR1 is SGHVS and CDR2 is FNYEAQ in the germline V gene. V shed 1 base, J shed 0 bases, and the junction held 4 bases outside the gene matches. CDR3: CASSLGVAGGSTDTQYF. CDR3 nucleotide sequence: TGTGCCAGCAGCTTAGGGGTAGCGGGGGGAAGCACAGATACGCAGTATTTT.

The rearrangement links TRBV13 to TRBJ2-2; D possibly corresponds to TRBD2 (6 bases). V was clipped by 2 bases and J by 1 base, with 11 bases between them. The CDR3 contains 16 residues. Germline-derived CDR1 and CDR2 are PRHDT and FYEKMQ (reference sequence). CDR3 in DNA: TGTGCCAGCAGCTTATCGCGGGGCCTGAACACCGGGGAGCTGTTTTTT. Translation gives CASSLSRGLNTGELFF.